This T cell receptor (beta chain) came from a study of shared clonotypes between healthy human individuals. Overall study findings and caveats: Memory subsets generally showed smaller estimated richness than naive subsets did. Only blood underwent sampling, and tissue repertoires likely differ.

The data were produced by immunoSEQ multiplex PCR, yet TCRdb's version contains in-frame clones alone and is incomplete. The sample has a few million clones, around 95% seen once. On this clone: Its antigen is not identified. Other DNA sequences in the sample encode the same CDR3.

The ends were cut back, 6 bases at V and 0 bases at J, with 6 bases in the middle. Per the germline V gene, CDR1 is MNHNS and CDR2 is SASEGT. The CDR3 sequence is 13 residues long. This sequence was found in a man younger than 30 in good health. This chain connects TRBV6-1 to TRBJ2-1; D ambiguous. Sequenced sample: naive CD4+ T cells sorted from blood. Regarding subset: CD45RA+ positively selected. The CDR3 DNA reads TGTGCCAGCAGGTCTAGCTCCTACAATGAGCAGTTCTTC. It codes for CASRSSSYNEQFF.